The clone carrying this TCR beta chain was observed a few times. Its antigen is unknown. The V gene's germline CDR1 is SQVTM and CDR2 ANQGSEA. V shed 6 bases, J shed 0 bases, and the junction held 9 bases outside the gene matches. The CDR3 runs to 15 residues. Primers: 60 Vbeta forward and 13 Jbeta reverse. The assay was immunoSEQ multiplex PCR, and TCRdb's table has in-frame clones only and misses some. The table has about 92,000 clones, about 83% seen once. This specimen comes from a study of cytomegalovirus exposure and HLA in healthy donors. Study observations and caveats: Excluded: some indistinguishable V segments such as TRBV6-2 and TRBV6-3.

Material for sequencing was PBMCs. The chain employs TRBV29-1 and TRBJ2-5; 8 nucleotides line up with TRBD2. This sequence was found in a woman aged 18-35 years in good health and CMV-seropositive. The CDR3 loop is CSVPYPAGDQETQYF. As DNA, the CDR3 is TGCAGCGTCCCCTACCCAGCGGGGGACCAAGAGACCCAGTACTTC.